The 11 T cell receptor beta chains below come from one sample, sequenced in a study of regulatory dendritic cells for organ transplantation. The data were produced by immunoSEQ multiplex PCR, yet TCRdb's version contains in-frame clones alone and is incomplete. This repertoire shows under 15,000 clones, about four fifths found once; its top ten account for around 1%. CFSE-labeled sorted T cells met regulatory or mature dendritic cells for 4 to 6 days. These receptors are not linked to any known antigen. Source material: naive CD8+ T cells from blood cultured with regulatory dendritic cells. Indicated subset: CD45RA+ naive T cells. These TCRs come from a human donor in good health.

The chain employs TRBV4-3 and TRBJ2-7; 7 bases align to TRBD2. The CDR3 is made up of 17 amino acids. J gave up 3 bases and V 0 bases, and 11 bases lay outside the gene matches. Germline values: CDR1 LGHNA, CDR2 YSLEER. The CDR3 DNA sequence: TGCGCCAGCAGCCAAGAACAGATGGCTAGCGGAGTCTACGAGCAGTACTTC. Translation gives CASSQEQMASGVYEQYF.

The chain carries TRBV2 and TRBJ2-3, with 15 bases matching TRBD2. J lost 5 bases, V lost 5 bases, and 5 bases had no gene match. The CDR3 runs to 16 residues. CDR1 and CDR2 (germline): SNHLY, FYNNEI. The CDR3 reads CASSRTSGGARDTQYF. CDR3 nucleotide sequence: TGTGCCAGCAGTCGGACTAGCGGGGGGGCCAGAGATACGCAGTATTTT. Together with reference TRBV2 and TRBJ2-3, the CDR3 gives the full variable domain: EPEVTQTPSHQVTQMGQEVILRCVPISNHLYFYWYRQILGQKVEFLVSFYNNEISEKSEIFDDQFSVERPDGSNFTLKIRSTKLEDSAMYFCASSRTSGGARDTQYFGPGTRLTVL.

The table lists this clone with a few counts. This sequence joins TRBV7-6 and TRBJ1-6; perhaps TRBD1 as D (5 bases). Germline CDR1 SGHVS, CDR2 FNYEAQ. Trimming took 1 base from V and 7 from J, leaving 8 bases between them. The CDR3 loop spans 14 amino acids. The CDR3 here is CASSLGQWNSPLHF. The CDR3 nucleotides read TGTGCCAGCAGCTTAGGACAGTGGAATTCACCCCTCCACTTT.

The chain has TRBV11-2 and TRBJ2-7; 11 nucleotides agree with TRBD1. V lost 5 bases to trimming and J lost 1 base; unmatched junction nucleotides: 7. Germline V gives CDR1 SGHAT, CDR2 FQNNGV. CDR3 size: 16 residues. The CDR3: CASSHSGTGGSYEQYF. DNA for the CDR3: TGTGCCAGCAGCCACTCCGGGACAGGGGGGTCCTACGAGCAGTACTTC.

V usage is TRBV20-1 and J usage is TRBJ1-1; D might be TRBD1 (6 bases). The germline gives CDR1 DFQATT, CDR2 SNEGSKA (reference sequence). Between the trimmed V and J ends, which lost 6 bases and 8 bases, there was a span of 13 bases. This CDR3 has 11 residues. CDR3 DNA sequence: TGCAGTGCCCCGACCGGGACAGAAGCTTTCTTT. Amino acids: CSAPTGTEAFF.

This chain joins TRBV2 and TRBJ2-2, with 7 positions matching TRBD1. The junction had 2 bases not matched to a gene; V was cut back by 6 bases and J by 1 base. CDR3 length: 14 residues. CDR1 and CDR2 (germline): SNHLY, FYNNEI. CDR3 amino acids: CASRGTENTGELFF. The CDR3 DNA sequence: TGTGCCAGCAGGGGGACAGAGAACACCGGGGAGCTGTTTTTT.

This clone appeared a few times. The chain links TRBV7-8 to TRBJ1-3; D gene unclear. The CDR3 is 12 residues long. The germline gives CDR1 SGHVS, CDR2 FQNEAQ. The V end was cut by 1 base, the J end by 8 bases, with 6 bases between. CDR3 sequence reads: CASSLVEHTIYF. CDR3 nucleotide sequence: TGTGCCAGCAGCTTAGTCGAGCACACCATATATTTT.

The chain is built from TRBV7-9 and TRBJ2-7; 7 bases are shared with TRBD2. Germline assignment: CDR1 SEHNR and CDR2 FQNEAQ (reference sequence). V lost 5 bases to trimming and J lost 6 bases; unmatched junction nucleotides: 7. The CDR3 is 13 residues long. The CDR3 reads CASSHPGGLEQYF. The DNA for the CDR3 is TGTGCCAGCAGCCACCCGGGGGGACTCGAGCAGTACTTC.

This chain uses TRBV6-6 with TRBJ1-3; a weak D match, TRBD1 (5 bases). The CDR3 sequence is 13 residues long. The V gene's germline CDR1 is MNHNY and CDR2 SVGAGI (reference sequence). Trimming pared 9 bases from V and 1 base from J, leaving 10 bases between. The CDR3 coding sequence is TGTGCCAGTTACAGGCATTCTGGAAACACCATATATTTT. Amino acid sequence: CASYRHSGNTIYF.

The chain has TRBV5-6 and TRBJ2-2, with 9 bases fitting TRBD1. V lost 0 bases, J lost 2 bases, and 11 bases stayed unmatched. Germline CDR1 SGHDT, CDR2 YYEEEE. The CDR3 consists of 19 residues. The CDR3 bases are TGTGCCAGCAGCTTGGTATCGGGACAGGGAGAGAGAAACACCGGGGAGCTGTTTTTT. It specifies CASSLVSGQGERNTGELFF.

This clone is medium-sized in the sample. The gene calls are TRBV11-2 and TRBJ2-7; 7 bases map to TRBD1. V gave up 5 bases and J gave up 1 base; unmatched junction bases: 5. CDR3 length: 14 amino acids. Germline V gives CDR1 SGHAT, CDR2 FQNNGV. The CDR3 nucleotides are TGTGCCAGCAGCCAAGGGGGCCCTTCCTACGAGCAGTACTTC. Protein sequence: CASSQGGPSYEQYF.